Each of the 18 T cell receptor beta chains below was sequenced from the same sample in a study of cytomegalovirus exposure and HLA in healthy donors. PCR amplification relied on 60 Vbeta primers (plus 13 Jbeta primers). Produced via immunoSEQ multiplex PCR; TCRdb's table is partial and in-frame only. This table holds fewer than 60,000 clones. The sample taken for sequencing was PBMCs. Receptor source: a woman aged 40 to 50 in good health and CMV-seronegative.

The chain recombines TRBV4-2 with TRBJ2-5, with D perhaps TRBD2 (5 bases). V was cut by 0 bases and J by 7 bases, with 9 bases left in between. This CDR3 contains 13 residues. Germline CDR1 and CDR2: LGHNA and YNFKEQ. In nucleotides, the CDR3 is TGTGCCAGCAGCCAAGAACGCGAGGGGACCCAGTACTTC. It translates to CASSQEREGTQYF.

About this clone: The sample carries other DNA sequences with the same CDR3. The chain has TRBV6-5 and TRBJ1-6, with TRBD1 identical over 7 bases. Germline values: CDR1 MNHEY, CDR2 SVGAGI. The V and J ends lost 9 bases and 7 bases, in that order; junction bases with no gene match: 12. The CDR3 is 15 residues long. The CDR3: CASNRGPFRNSPLHF. Here the CDR3 DNA reads TGTGCCAGTAACAGGGGACCTTTTCGAAATTCACCCCTCCACTTT.

The rearrangement joins TRBV6-4 to TRBJ1-6; perhaps TRBD1 as D (6 bases). Per germline, CDR1 MRHNA and CDR2 SNTAGT. V lost 6 bases, J lost 2 bases, and 8 bases lay in between. This CDR3 spans 14 amino acids. The DNA for the CDR3 is TGTGCCAGCAGCACAGGGACCTATAATTCACCCCTCCACTTT. It codes for CASSTGTYNSPLHF.

The chain links TRBV4-2 to TRBJ2-2, with 12 bases identical to TRBD2. CDR3 size: 16 residues. Germline values: CDR1 LGHNA, CDR2 YNFKEQ. V dropped 6 bases and J dropped 3; count of bases not matched to a gene: 5. The DNA for the CDR3 is TGTGCCAGCAGGGACGGACTAGCGGGGTACACCGGGGAGCTGTTTTTT. Translation: CASRDGLAGYTGELFF.

The V gene is TRBV9, the J gene TRBJ1-2, with TRBD1 identical over 11 bases. V lost 4 bases to trimming and J lost 11 bases; unmatched junction nucleotides: 10. CDR1 is SGDLS, CDR2 YYNGEE, per germline. The CDR3 contains 14 residues. The CDR3 here is CASSRTDRGLGYTF. The CDR3 DNA reads TGTGCCAGCAGCAGGACGGACAGGGGGCTTGGGTACACCTTC.

This chain links TRBV18 with TRBJ2-7, with 8 bases identical to TRBD1. The CDR3 length is 16 residues. Germline V gene lookup returns CDR1 KGHSH and CDR2 LQKENI. V gave up 3 bases and J gave up 0 bases; unmatched junction bases: 7. CDR3 in DNA: TGTGCCAGCTCACCGAGGGACAGGTTATACTCCTACGAGCAGTACTTC. Its translation is CASSPRDRLYSYEQYF.

This rearrangement joins TRBV29-1 to TRBJ2-1; D might be TRBD2 (7 bases). The CDR3 sequence is 13 residues long. Trimming shortened V by 5 bases and J by 5 bases, and 13 bases separated the two germline ends. Germline V gene lookup returns CDR1 SQVTM and CDR2 ANQGSEA. Here the CDR3 reads CSVSGGTDNEQFF. The CDR3 DNA sequence: TGCAGCGTTTCGGGGGGCACCGACAATGAGCAGTTCTTC.

The chain links TRBV4-2 to TRBJ1-1; 11 nucleotides line up with TRBD1. The CDR3 is 16 residues long. Trimming at V came to 3 bases and at J to 6 bases, leaving 9 bases not matched to a gene. Per germline, CDR1 LGHNA and CDR2 YNFKEQ. The CDR3 coding sequence is TGTGCCAGCAGCCAGGGACAGGGGGAGATCGGGGCTGAAGCTTTCTTT. This encodes CASSQGQGEIGAEAFF.

The chain couples TRBV6-5 to TRBJ2-5; the match to TRBD2 covers 7 bases. V trimming: 0 bases; J trimming: 1 base; junction bases outside the gene matches: 2. This CDR3 is built from 15 residues. CDR1 and CDR2 from the germline V gene are MNHEY and SVGAGI. In DNA form, the CDR3 reads TGTGCCAGCAGTTACTCGGCGGGAGTCCAAGAGACCCAGTACTTC. Protein sequence: CASSYSAGVQETQYF.

This rearrangement joins TRBV4-2 to TRBJ2-7, with D hard to call. The CDR3 is 13 residues long. CDR1 and CDR2 from the germline V gene are LGHNA and YNFKEQ. Trimming pared 1 base from V and 4 bases from J, leaving 8 bases between. CDR3 nucleotides: TGTGCCAGCAGCCAAGGTAGCAATTACGAGCAGTACTTC. As protein: CASSQGSNYEQYF.

V is TRBV25-1 and J is TRBJ1-6, with D perhaps matching TRBD1 (5 bases). V was cut by 3 bases and J by 9 bases, with 12 bases left in between. The germline gives CDR1 MGHDK, CDR2 SYGVNS. CDR3 size: 14 residues. The CDR3 DNA is TGTGCCAGCAGTGAGGGGGGTGAGGTTTCACCCCTCCACTTT. Encoded protein: CASSEGGEVSPLHF.

The V call is TRBV6-5, the J call TRBJ2-5; D gene uncertain. V was clipped by 6 bases and J by 2 bases, with 4 bases between them. CDR1 is MNHEY, CDR2 SVGAGI, per germline. CDR3 length: 11 residues. The CDR3 region is CASSRQETQYF. The CDR3 region has the DNA TGTGCCAGCAGCCGTCAAGAGACCCAGTACTTC.

This chain joins TRBV7-9 and TRBJ2-5; D is unclear. V was cut by 5 bases and J by 7 bases, with 14 bases left in between. Germline V lookup: CDR1 SEHNR, CDR2 FQNEAQ (reference sequence). This CDR3 region has 13 residues. CDR3: CASSQRRGGTQYF. CDR3 DNA sequence: TGTGCCAGCAGCCAGAGGAGAGGCGGGACCCAGTACTTC. Drawing the rest from reference TRBV7-9 and TRBJ2-5, the complete variable domain is DTGVSQNPRHKITKRGQNVTFRCDPISEHNRLYWYRQTLGQGPEFLTYFQNEAQLEKSRLLSDRFSAERPKGSFSTLEIQRTEQGDSAMYLCASSQRRGGTQYFGPGTRLLVL.

The V gene is TRBV5-6, the J gene TRBJ2-7, with 7 nucleotides matching TRBD1. The V gene end was trimmed by 4 bases and the J gene end by 1 base; junction bases not matched to a gene: 11. This CDR3 region has 16 residues. Germline V CDR1 and CDR2: SGHDT, YYEEEE. The CDR3 region is CASSALRDRKSYEQYF. CDR3 sequence (DNA): TGTGCCAGCAGCGCCCTCCGGGACAGAAAATCCTACGAGCAGTACTTC. The full variable domain, with the rest looked up from reference TRBV5-6 and TRBJ2-7, is DAGVTQSPTHLIKTRGQQVTLRCSPKSGHDTVSWYQQALGQGPQFIFQYYEEEERQRGNFPDRFSGHQFPNYSSELNVNALLLGDSALYLCASSALRDRKSYEQYFGPGTRLTVT.

The V gene is TRBV27, the J gene TRBJ2-7, with TRBD1 identical over 9 bases. The germline V gene encodes CDR1 MNHEY and CDR2 SMNVEV (reference sequence). This CDR3 region has 14 residues. Germline trimming cut 2 bases from V and 4 bases from J; bases unmatched to any gene: 3. The CDR3: CASSLRDRDYEQYF. CDR3 coding DNA: TGTGCCAGCAGTTTAAGGGACAGGGATTACGAGCAGTACTTC.

The V and J genes are TRBV5-1 and TRBJ2-2; 12 bases match TRBD1. J was trimmed by 5 bases and V by 4 bases; bases with no gene match: 12. The CDR3 covers 18 residues. Looked up from germline, CDR1 is SGHRS and CDR2 is YFSETQ. CDR3 residues: CASSHPRDRGLRTGELFF. The CDR3 DNA follows: TGCGCCAGCAGCCATCCCCGGGACAGGGGGCTGAGGACCGGGGAGCTGTTTTTT.

The V gene is TRBV4-2, the J gene TRBJ1-5, with D possibly being TRBD1 (5 bases). This CDR3 is 19 amino acids long. Germline CDR1 is LGHNA and CDR2 is YNFKEQ. The germline V and J ends were trimmed by 1 base and 0 bases, with 19 bases remaining between them. CDR3 region: CASSQAGGDSRHSNQPQHF. The CDR3 nucleotides read TGTGCCAGCAGCCAAGCAGGTGGAGACAGTCGCCATAGCAATCAGCCCCAGCATTTT.

The J gene is TRBJ1-3, the V gene TRBV5-1; no firm D call. Germline lookup yields CDR1 SGHRS and CDR2 YFSETQ. V was shortened by 5 bases and J by 0 bases, with 12 bases between the two germline ends. The CDR3 extends over 15 amino acids. CDR3 DNA sequence: TGCGCCAGCAGTCCCCCGGAGAGCTCTGGAAACACCATATATTTT. It codes for CASSPPESSGNTIYF.